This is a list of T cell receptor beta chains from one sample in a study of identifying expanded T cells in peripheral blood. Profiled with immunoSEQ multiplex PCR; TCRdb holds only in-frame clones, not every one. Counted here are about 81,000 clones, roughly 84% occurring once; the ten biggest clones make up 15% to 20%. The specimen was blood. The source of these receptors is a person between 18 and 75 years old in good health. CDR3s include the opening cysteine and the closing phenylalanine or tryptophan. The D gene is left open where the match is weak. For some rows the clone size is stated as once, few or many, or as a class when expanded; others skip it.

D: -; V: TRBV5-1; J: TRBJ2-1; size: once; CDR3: CASSGDSSYNEQFF; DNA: TGCGCCAGCAGCGGGGATAGCTCCTACAATGAGCAGTTCTTC
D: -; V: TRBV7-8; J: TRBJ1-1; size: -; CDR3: CASSLLSPLDENTEAFF; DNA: TGTGCCAGCAGCTTACTTAGCCCCTTGGACGAGAACACTGAAGCTTTCTTT
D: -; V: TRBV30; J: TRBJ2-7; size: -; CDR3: CAWSVQGSSYEQYF; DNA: TGTGCCTGGAGTGTCCAGGGCAGCTCCTACGAGCAGTACTTC
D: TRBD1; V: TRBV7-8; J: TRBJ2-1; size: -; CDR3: CASSYGQGGEQFF; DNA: TGTGCCAGCAGCTACGGACAGGGAGGTGAGCAGTTCTTC
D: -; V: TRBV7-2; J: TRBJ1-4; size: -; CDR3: CASSLDGGGGEKLFF; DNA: TGTGCCAGCAGCTTAGATGGGGGCGGGGGTGAAAAACTGTTTTTT
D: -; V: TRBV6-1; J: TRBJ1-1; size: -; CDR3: CASSEAGAFF; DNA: TGTGCCAGCAGTGAAGCAGGCGCTTTCTTT
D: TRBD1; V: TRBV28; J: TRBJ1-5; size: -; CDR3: CASSFPDRSLGNQPQHF; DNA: TGTGCCAGCAGTTTCCCGGACAGGTCTTTAGGCAATCAGCCCCAGCATTTT
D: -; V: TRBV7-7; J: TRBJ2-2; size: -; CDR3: CASSLGTNTGELFF; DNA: TGTGCTAGCAGCCTCGGAACAAACACCGGGGAGCTGTTTTTT
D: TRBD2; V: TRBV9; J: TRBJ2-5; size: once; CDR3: CASSETSAGRSYQETQYF; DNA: TGTGCCAGCAGCGAGACTAGCGCGGGAAGATCGTACCAAGAGACCCAGTACTTC
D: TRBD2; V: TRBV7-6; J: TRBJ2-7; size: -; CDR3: CASSVAGGPYEQYF; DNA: TGTGCCAGCAGCGTAGCGGGAGGGCCCTACGAGCAGTACTTC
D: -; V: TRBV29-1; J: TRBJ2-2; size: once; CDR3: CSVDGNTGELFF; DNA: TGCAGCGTTGACGGGAACACCGGGGAGCTGTTTTTT
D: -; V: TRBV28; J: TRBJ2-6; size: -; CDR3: CASSFGLFYSGANVLTF; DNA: TGTGCCAGCAGTTTTGGCCTCTTTTACTCTGGGGCCAACGTCCTGACTTTC
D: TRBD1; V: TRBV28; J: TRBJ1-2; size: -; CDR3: CASKIHGTGFISYTF; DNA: TGTGCCAGCAAAATCCACGGGACAGGTTTCATAAGCTACACCTTC
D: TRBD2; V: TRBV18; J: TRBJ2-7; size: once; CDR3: CASSASSGRFLYEQYF; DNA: TGTGCCAGCTCAGCTAGTAGCGGGAGGTTCCTCTACGAGCAGTACTTC
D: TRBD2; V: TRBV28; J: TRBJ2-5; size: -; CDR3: CASSLGGRRETQYF; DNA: TGTGCCAGCAGTTTAGGCGGGAGAAGGGAGACCCAGTACTTC
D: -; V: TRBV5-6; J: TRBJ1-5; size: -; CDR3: CASSLRTVSNQPQHF; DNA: TGTGCCAGCAGCTTACGGACAGTAAGCAATCAGCCCCAGCATTTT
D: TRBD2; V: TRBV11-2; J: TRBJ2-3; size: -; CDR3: CASSFKSWTSGWWDTQYF; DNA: TGTGCCAGCAGCTTTAAATCCTGGACTAGCGGATGGTGGGATACGCAGTATTTT
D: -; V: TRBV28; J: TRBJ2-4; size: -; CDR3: CASRGQGRIAKNIQYF; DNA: TGTGCCAGCAGGGGCCAGGGACGGATCGCCAAAAACATTCAGTACTTC
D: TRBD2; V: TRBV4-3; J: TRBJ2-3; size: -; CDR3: CASSQEVMGAAGVTDTQYF; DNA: TGCGCCAGCAGCCAAGAAGTCATGGGGGCAGCGGGAGTCACAGATACGCAGTATTTT
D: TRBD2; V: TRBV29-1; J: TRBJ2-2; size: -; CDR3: CSVEVLAGVGELFF; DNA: TGCAGCGTTGAAGTACTAGCGGGAGTCGGGGAGCTGTTTTTT
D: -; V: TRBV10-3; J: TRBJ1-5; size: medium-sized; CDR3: CAISESGTGQPQHF; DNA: TGTGCCATCAGTGAGTCCGGGACGGGACAGCCCCAGCATTTT
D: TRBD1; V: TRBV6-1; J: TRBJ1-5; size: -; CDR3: CASSAGTGYNQPQHF; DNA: TGTGCCAGCAGTGCCGGGACAGGGTATAATCAGCCCCAGCATTTT
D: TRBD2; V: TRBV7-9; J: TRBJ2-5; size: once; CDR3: CASTHSGRARGGETQYF; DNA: TGTGCCAGCACCCATAGCGGGAGGGCCCGGGGCGGGGAGACCCAGTACTTC
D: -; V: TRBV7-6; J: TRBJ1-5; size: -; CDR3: CASSLEGSYSNQPQHF; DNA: TGTGCCAGCAGCTTAGAAGGGTCGTATAGCAATCAGCCCCAGCATTTT
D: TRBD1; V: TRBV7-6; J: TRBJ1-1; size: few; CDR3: CASSPWDREPVEAFF; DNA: TGTGCCAGCAGCCCATGGGACAGGGAACCAGTTGAAGCTTTCTTT
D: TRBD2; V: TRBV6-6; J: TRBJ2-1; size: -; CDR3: CASALRLADNEQFF; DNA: TGTGCCAGCGCATTGCGACTAGCGGACAATGAGCAGTTCTTC
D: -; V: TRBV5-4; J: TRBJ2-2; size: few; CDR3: CASSREAGQNTGELFF; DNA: TGTGCCAGCAGCCGGGAGGCGGGACAGAACACCGGGGAGCTGTTTTTT
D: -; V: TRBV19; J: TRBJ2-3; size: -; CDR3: CASTPSLTDTQYF; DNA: TGTGCCAGTACCCCATCTCTCACAGATACGCAGTATTTT
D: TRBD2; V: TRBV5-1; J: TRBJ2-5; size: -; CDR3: CASSLLAGDQETQYF; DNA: TGCGCCAGCAGCTTACTAGCGGGGGACCAAGAGACCCAGTACTTC
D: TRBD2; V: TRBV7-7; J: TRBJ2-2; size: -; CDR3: CASSQTSAGELFF; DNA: TGTGCTAGCAGCCAAACTAGCGCCGGGGAGCTGTTTTTT
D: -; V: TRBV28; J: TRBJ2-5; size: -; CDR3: CASSFSDRGTQYF; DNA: TGTGCCAGCAGTTTTAGTGATCGTGGAACCCAGTACTTC